Sequencing of this T cell receptor beta chain was carried out in a study of T cells in Graves' hyperthyroidism and ophthalmopathy. TCR beta CDR3 sequences were amplified from RNA transcripts. HTBI primers drove first-round RT-PCR of the TCR CDR3. TCRdb recomputed calls from the multiplex PCR reads with MiXCR, one row per CDR3 protein. The table includes some 250,000 distinct CDR3 sequences, roughly 15% detected once. Material: blood. The clonotype was recovered from a woman between 50 and 59 years old with Graves' hyperthyroidism that later progressed to Graves' ophthalmopathy.

The DNA of the CDR3 is TGTGCCAGCAGCGGAGGTGGGACAGGACCTTATGGCTACACCTTC. Translation gives CASSGGGTGPYGYTF. This sequence joins TRBV7-8 and TRBJ1-2, with 8 positions matching TRBD1. V was clipped by 5 bases and J by 5 bases; unmatched bases: 10. From germline, CDR1 is SGHVS and CDR2 FQNEAQ. The CDR3 spans 15 residues.